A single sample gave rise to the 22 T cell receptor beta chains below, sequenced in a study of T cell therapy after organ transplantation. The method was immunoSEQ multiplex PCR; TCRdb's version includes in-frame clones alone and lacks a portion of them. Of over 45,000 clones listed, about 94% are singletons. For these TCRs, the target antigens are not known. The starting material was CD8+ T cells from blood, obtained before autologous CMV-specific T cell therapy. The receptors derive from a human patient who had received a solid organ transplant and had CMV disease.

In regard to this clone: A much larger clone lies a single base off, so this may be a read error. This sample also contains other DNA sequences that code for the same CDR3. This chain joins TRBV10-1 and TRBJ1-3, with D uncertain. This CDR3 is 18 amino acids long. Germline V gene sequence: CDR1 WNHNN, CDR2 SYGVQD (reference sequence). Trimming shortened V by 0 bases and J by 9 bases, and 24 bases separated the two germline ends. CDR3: CASSESKGRYQRNTTIYF. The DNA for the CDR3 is TGCGCCAGCAGTGAGTCGAAGGGCCGCTATCAAAGAAACACCACCATATATTTT.

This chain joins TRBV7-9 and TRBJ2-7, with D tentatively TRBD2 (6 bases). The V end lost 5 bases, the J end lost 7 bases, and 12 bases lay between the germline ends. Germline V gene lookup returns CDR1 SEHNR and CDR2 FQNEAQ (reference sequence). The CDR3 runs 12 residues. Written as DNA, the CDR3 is TGTGCCAGCAGCCTGGGGAGGAGGGAGCAGTACTTC. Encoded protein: CASSLGRREQYF.

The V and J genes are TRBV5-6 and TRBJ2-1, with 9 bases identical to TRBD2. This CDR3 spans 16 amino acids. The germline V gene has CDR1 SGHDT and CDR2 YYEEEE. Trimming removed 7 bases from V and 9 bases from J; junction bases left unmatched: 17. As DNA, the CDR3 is TGTGCCAGCCGTCGCTCCCGGACTAGCGTTGGTGGTGAGCAGTTCTTC. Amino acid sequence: CASRRSRTSVGGEQFF.

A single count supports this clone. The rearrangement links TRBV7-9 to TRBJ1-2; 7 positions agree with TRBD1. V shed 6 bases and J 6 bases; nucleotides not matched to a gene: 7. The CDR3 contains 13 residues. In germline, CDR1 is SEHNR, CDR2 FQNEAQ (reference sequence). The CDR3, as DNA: TGTGCCAGCAGACTCGGGACAGCTAATGGCTACACCTTC. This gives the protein CASRLGTANGYTF.

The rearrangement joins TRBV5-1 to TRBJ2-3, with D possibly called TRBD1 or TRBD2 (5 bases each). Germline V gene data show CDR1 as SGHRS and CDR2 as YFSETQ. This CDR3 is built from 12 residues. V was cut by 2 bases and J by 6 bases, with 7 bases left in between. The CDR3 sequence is CASSFGTDTQYF. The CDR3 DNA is TGCGCCAGCAGCTTTGGGACGGATACGCAGTATTTT.

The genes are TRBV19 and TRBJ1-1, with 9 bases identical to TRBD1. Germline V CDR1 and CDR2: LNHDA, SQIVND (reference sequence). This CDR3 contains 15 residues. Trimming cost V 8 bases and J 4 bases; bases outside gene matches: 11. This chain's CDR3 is CASHPGTGWATEAFF. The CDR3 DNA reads TGTGCCAGTCATCCCGGGACAGGGTGGGCCACTGAAGCTTTCTTT.

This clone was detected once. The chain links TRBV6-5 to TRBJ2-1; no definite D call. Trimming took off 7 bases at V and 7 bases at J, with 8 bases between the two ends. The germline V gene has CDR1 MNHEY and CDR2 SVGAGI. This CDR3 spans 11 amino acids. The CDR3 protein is CASTVGNEQFF. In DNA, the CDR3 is TGTGCCAGCACGGTGGGGAATGAGCAGTTCTTC.

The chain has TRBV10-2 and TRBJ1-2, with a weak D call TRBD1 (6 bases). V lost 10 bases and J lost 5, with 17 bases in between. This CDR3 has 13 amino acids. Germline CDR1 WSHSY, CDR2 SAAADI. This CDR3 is CATERDNSYGYTF. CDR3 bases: TGCGCCACCGAAAGGGACAACAGTTATGGCTACACCTTC.

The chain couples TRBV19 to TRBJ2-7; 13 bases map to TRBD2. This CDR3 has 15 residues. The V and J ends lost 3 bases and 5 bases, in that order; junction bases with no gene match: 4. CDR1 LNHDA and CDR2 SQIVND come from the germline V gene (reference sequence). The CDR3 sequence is CASSIGGLAGDEQYF. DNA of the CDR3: TGTGCCAGTAGTATTGGCGGACTAGCGGGAGACGAGCAGTACTTC.

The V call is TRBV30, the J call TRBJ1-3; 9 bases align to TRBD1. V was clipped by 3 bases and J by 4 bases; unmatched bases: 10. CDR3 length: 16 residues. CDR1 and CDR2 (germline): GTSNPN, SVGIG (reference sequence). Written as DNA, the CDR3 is TGTGCCTGGAGCGAAGGGGACAGGGAAGTCGGAAACACCATATATTTT. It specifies CAWSEGDREVGNTIYF.

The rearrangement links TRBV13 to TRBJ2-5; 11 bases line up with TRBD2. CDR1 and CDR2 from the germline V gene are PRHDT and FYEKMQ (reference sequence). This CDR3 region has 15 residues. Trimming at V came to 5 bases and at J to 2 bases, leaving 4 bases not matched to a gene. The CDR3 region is CASSPGLAEQETQYF. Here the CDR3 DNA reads TGTGCCAGCAGCCCGGGACTAGCGGAACAAGAGACCCAGTACTTC.

In DNA form, the CDR3 reads TGTGCCAGCAGCTTAACTCAGAAAAGCTCCTACGAGCAGTACTTC. This codes for CASSLTQKSSYEQYF. The rearrangement links TRBV7-9 to TRBJ2-7; no firm D call. Trimming left V 2 bases short and J 0 bases short, with 11 bases between. Looked up from germline, CDR1 is SEHNR and CDR2 is FQNEAQ (reference sequence). The CDR3 runs to 15 residues.

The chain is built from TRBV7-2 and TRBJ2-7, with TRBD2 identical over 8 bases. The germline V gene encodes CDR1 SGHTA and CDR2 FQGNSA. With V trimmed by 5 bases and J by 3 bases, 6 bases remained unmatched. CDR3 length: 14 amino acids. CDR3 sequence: CASSISGTHYEQYF. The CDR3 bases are TGTGCCAGCAGCATTAGCGGGACGCACTACGAGCAGTACTTC.

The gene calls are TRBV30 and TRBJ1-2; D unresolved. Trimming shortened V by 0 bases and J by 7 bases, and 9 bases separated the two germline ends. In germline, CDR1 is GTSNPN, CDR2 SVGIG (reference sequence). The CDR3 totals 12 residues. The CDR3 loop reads CAWSVGLGGYTF. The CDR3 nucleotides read TGTGCCTGGAGTGTCGGACTTGGTGGCTACACCTTC.

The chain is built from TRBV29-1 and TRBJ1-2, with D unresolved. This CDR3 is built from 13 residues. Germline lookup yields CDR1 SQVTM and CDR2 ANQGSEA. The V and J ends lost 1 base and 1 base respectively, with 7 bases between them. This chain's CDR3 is CSVEGRLNYGYTF. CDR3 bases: TGCAGCGTTGAAGGCAGGCTTAACTATGGCTACACCTTC.

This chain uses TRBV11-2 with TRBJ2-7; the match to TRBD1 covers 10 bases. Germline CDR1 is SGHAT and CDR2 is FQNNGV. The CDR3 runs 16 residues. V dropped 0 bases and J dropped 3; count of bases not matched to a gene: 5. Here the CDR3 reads CASSLERTGGFYEQYF. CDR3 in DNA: TGTGCCAGCAGCTTAGAACGGACAGGGGGTTTCTACGAGCAGTACTTC.

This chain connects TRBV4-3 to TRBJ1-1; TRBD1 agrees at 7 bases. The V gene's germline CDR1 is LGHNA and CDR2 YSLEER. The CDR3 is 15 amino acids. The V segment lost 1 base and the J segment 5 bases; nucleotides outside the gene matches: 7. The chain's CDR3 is CASSQGTTGRTEAFF. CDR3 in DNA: TGCGCCAGCAGCCAAGGAACGACAGGGCGAACTGAAGCTTTCTTT.

As DNA, the CDR3 is TGTGCCAGCAGTGACAGCATGAACACTGAAGCTTTCTTT. Amino acid sequence: CASSDSMNTEAFF. The chain combines TRBV2 with TRBJ1-1; no reliable D call. Trimming stripped 3 bases from V and 0 bases from J, with 5 bases between. Per the germline V gene, CDR1 is SNHLY and CDR2 is FYNNEI. CDR3 length: 13 amino acids.

The chain's CDR3 is CSGRIETGGYTF. The CDR3 region has the DNA TGCAGCGGCCGTATCGAGACGGGAGGCTACACCTTC. The rearrangement joins TRBV29-1 to TRBJ1-2; D gene uncertain. The CDR3 contains 12 residues. CDR1 and CDR2 from the germline V gene are SQVTM and ANQGSEA. V lost 7 bases and J 8 bases, leaving 17 bases between the germline ends.

This CDR3 reads CASSSGLAGLTYEQYF. The CDR3 DNA is TGTGCCAGCAGCTCGGGACTAGCGGGGCTTACCTACGAGCAGTACTTC. The chain recombines TRBV7-9 with TRBJ2-7, with 13 nucleotides matching TRBD2. This CDR3 has 16 residues. Germline CDR1 and CDR2: SEHNR and FQNEAQ (reference sequence). The trim removed 4 bases at V and 2 bases at J, leaving 5 bases unmatched.

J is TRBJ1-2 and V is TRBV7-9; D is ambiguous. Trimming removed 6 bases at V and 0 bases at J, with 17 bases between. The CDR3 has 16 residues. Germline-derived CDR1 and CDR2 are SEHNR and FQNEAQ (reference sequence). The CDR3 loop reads CASRSGTAPSNYGYTF. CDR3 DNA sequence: TGTGCCAGCAGGTCCGGAACGGCACCCTCTAACTATGGCTACACCTTC.

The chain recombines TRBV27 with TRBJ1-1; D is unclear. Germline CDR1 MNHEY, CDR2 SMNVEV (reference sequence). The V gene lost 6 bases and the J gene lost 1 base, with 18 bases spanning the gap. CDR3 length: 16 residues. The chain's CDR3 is CASSAPMGGENTEAFF. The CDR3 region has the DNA TGTGCCAGCAGCGCCCCGATGGGCGGAGAGAACACTGAAGCTTTCTTT.